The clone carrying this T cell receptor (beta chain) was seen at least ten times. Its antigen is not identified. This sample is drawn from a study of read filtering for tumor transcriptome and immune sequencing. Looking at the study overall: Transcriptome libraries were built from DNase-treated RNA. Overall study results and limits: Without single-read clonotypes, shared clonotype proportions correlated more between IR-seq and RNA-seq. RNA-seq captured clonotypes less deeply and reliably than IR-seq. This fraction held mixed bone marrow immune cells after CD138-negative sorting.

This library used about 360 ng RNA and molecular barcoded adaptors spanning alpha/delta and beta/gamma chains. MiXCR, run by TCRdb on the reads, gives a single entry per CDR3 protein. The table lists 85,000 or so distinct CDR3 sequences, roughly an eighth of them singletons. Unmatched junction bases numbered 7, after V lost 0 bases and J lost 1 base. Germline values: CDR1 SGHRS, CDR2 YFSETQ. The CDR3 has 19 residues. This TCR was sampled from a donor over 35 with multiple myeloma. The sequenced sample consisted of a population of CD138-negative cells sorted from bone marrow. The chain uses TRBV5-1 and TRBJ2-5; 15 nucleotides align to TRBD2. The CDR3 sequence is CASSLARTSGRELQETQYF. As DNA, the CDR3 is TGCGCCAGCAGCTTGGCAAGGACTAGCGGGAGGGAACTCCAAGAGACCCAGTACTTC.